This T cell receptor (beta chain) was captured in a study of T cells in Graves' hyperthyroidism and ophthalmopathy. Amplified TCR beta CDR3 regions came from RNA transcripts. First-round RT-PCR targeting the TCR CDR3 was performed with the HTBI primer set. Using its own MiXCR run on the multiplex PCR reads, TCRdb lists one record per CDR3 protein. The sample contains about 510,000 distinct CDR3 sequences, 14% of which appear only once. This clonotype was counted a few times. This CDR3 has 16 residues. The germline gives CDR1 MNHEY, CDR2 SVGEGT. V trimming: 4 bases; J trimming: 3 bases; junction bases outside the gene matches: 5.

What was sequenced was blood. This chain joins TRBV6-2 or TRBV6-3 and TRBJ2-1; 11 nucleotides align to TRBD1. The receptor's source is a middle-aged woman with Graves' hyperthyroidism. CDR3 DNA sequence: TGTGCCAGCAGTTTAACCGGGACAGGGGGCTACAATGAGCAGTTCTTC. Translated: CASSLTGTGGYNEQFF.